This T cell receptor beta chain is from a study of regulatory T cells in long-lasting Graves disease. HTBI primers from iRepertoire and Arm-PCR of CDR3 regions yielded the TCR beta libraries. TCRdb reanalysed the multiplex PCR reads using MiXCR and keeps one entry per CDR3 protein. The repertoire has over 500,000 distinct CDR3 sequences, 16% of them found once; the top ten carry around 11%. Time point reported: newly diagnosed GD, antithyroid drugs for less than 3 months. PBMCs were the source of the RNA used for TCR sequencing. The CDR3 runs 16 residues. V lost 4 bases, J lost 2 bases, and 4 bases stayed unmatched. Separately, the same data were catalogued under a study of T cells in Graves' hyperthyroidism and ophthalmopathy.

Sequences were derived from peripheral blood mononuclear cells (PBMCs), sampled at new diagnosis, from a patient treated with antithyroid drugs. The clonotype comes from a man between 18 and 35 years old with Graves disease. The chain is built from TRBV12-3 or TRBV12-4 and TRBJ2-5; 13 bases fit TRBD2. CDR3 region: CASSSPGLAGQETQYF. For the CDR3, the DNA is TGTGCCAGCAGTTCCCCGGGACTAGCGGGACAAGAGACCCAGTACTTC.